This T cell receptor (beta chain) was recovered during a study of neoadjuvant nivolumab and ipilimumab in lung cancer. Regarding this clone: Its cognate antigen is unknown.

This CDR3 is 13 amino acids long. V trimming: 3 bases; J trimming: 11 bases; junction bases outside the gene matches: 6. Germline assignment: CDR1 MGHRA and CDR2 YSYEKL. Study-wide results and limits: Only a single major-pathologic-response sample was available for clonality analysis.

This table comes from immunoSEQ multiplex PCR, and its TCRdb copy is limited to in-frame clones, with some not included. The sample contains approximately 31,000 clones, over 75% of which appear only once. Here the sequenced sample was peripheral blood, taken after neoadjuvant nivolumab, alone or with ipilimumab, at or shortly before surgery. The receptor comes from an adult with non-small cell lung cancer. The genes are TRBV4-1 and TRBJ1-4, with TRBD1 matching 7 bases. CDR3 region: CASSQGPTGKLFF. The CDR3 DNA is TGCGCCAGCAGCCAGGGACCGACAGGGAAACTGTTTTTT.